The 14 T cell receptor beta chains reported below all come from one sample, sequenced in a study of cytomegalovirus exposure and HLA in healthy donors. Primers: 60 Vbeta forward and 13 Jbeta reverse. Data came from immunoSEQ multiplex PCR; TCRdb stores just in-frame clones and leaves some out. The sample has about 39,000 clones. Sequencing used PBMCs. Source of these receptors: a woman between 25 and 40 years old in good health and CMV-seropositive.

The rearrangement links TRBV7-9 to TRBJ1-1; tentatively, D is TRBD1 (6 bases). The germline V gene has CDR1 SEHNR and CDR2 FQNEAQ (reference sequence). Trimming took 1 base from V and 1 from J, leaving 7 bases between them. The CDR3 runs to 14 residues. The CDR3 DNA follows: TGTGCCAGCAGCTTAGTGACAGGGAACACTGAAGCTTTCTTT. Translation gives CASSLVTGNTEAFF.

The gene calls are TRBV29-1 and TRBJ2-1; 9 bases line up with TRBD1. Germline V CDR1 and CDR2: SQVTM, ANQGSEA. The CDR3 is 13 amino acids. V was pared by 4 bases and J by 7 bases, with 5 bases of the junction left unmatched. This CDR3 is CSVGRTGVNEQFF. The DNA of the CDR3 is TGCAGCGTTGGAAGGACAGGGGTTAATGAGCAGTTCTTC.

The chain joins TRBV15 to TRBJ1-5, with 7 bases that match TRBD1. The germline V gene has CDR1 LNHNV and CDR2 YYDKDF (reference sequence). This CDR3 has 15 residues. The trim removed 1 base at V and 6 bases at J, leaving 6 bases unmatched. The CDR3 sequence is CATSRADRASQPQHF. CDR3 in DNA: TGTGCCACCAGCAGAGCAGACAGGGCGAGTCAGCCCCAGCATTTT.

The gene calls are TRBV6-1 and TRBJ2-7, with 7 bases fitting TRBD1. V lost 6 bases to trimming and J lost 0 bases; unmatched junction nucleotides: 5. The CDR3 totals 14 residues. CDR1 MNHNS and CDR2 SASEGT come from the germline V gene. CDR3 in amino acids: CASSRQGVSYEQYF. The CDR3, as DNA: TGTGCCAGCAGCAGACAGGGTGTCTCCTACGAGCAGTACTTC.

With respect to this clone: Its ends do not fully match the called genes, so a read error is possible. The chain uses TRBV5-6 and TRBJ2-7; TRBD1 is a possible D gene (6 bases). Germline V lookup: CDR1 SGHDT, CDR2 YYEEEE. CDR3 length equals 15 residues. CDR3: CASRLDRSNSYEQYF. Written as DNA, the CDR3 is TGTGCCAGCAGATTGGACAGAAGCAACTCCTACGAGCAGTACTTC.

The gene calls are TRBV19 and TRBJ1-3; no clear D. The V gene's germline CDR1 is LNHDA and CDR2 SQIVND (reference sequence). V gave up 0 bases and J gave up 0 bases, with 12 bases separating them. The CDR3 sequence is 17 residues long. CDR3 region: CASSIDLRSFSGNTIYF. The CDR3 region has the DNA TGTGCCAGTAGTATAGATCTGAGGAGTTTCTCTGGAAACACCATATATTTT.

The V call is TRBV7-2, the J call TRBJ2-3; the D gene is possibly TRBD1 (6 bases). There are 14 residues in the CDR3. The ends were cut back, 6 bases at V and 3 bases at J, with 13 bases in the middle. Germline CDR1 reads SGHTA; CDR2 reads FQGNSA. CDR3 residues: CASSFGQSTDTQYF. CDR3 sequence (DNA): TGTGCCAGCAGTTTCGGACAGAGTACAGATACGCAGTATTTT.

V is TRBV6-5 and J is TRBJ1-5, with TRBD1 as a possible D gene (5 bases). V lost 3 bases, J lost 6 bases, and 9 bases lay in between. CDR3 length: 13 amino acids. Per germline, CDR1 MNHEY and CDR2 SVGAGI. The CDR3 protein is CASSYGGTQPQHF. The CDR3 bases are TGTGCCAGCAGTTATGGGGGGACTCAGCCCCAGCATTTT.

The rearrangement uses TRBV14 and TRBJ2-3, with TRBD1 matching 7 bases. Germline V gives CDR1 SGHDN, CDR2 FVKESK. The CDR3 extends over 16 amino acids. The trim removed 5 bases at V and 1 base at J, leaving 9 bases unmatched. The CDR3 region has the DNA TGTGCCAGCAGCGTAGGGGGCCTAGGGGGCACAGATACGCAGTATTTT. Its translation: CASSVGGLGGTDTQYF.

The chain is built from TRBV7-2 and TRBJ2-7; 9 bases are shared with TRBD1. The length of the CDR3 is 15 residues. Germline loops: CDR1 SGHTA, CDR2 FQGNSA. With V trimmed by 3 bases and J by 7 bases, 10 bases remained unmatched. CDR3 DNA: TGTGCCAGCAGCTTCGGGACAGGGCGGGGTGGAGAGCAGTACTTC. It yields the protein CASSFGTGRGGEQYF.

The chain uses TRBV30 and TRBJ1-1; weak D call: TRBD1 (6 bases). Germline V gives CDR1 GTSNPN, CDR2 SVGIG (reference sequence). V lost 3 bases and J 4 bases, leaving 12 bases between the germline ends. The CDR3 totals 13 residues. The CDR3 sequence: CAWRAGGPTEAFF. CDR3 bases: TGTGCCTGGAGGGCTGGGGGCCCCACTGAAGCTTTCTTT.

In nucleotides, the CDR3 is TGTGCCAGCAACCGCGGGGCAACTAATGAAAAACTGTTTTTT. Amino acids: CASNRGATNEKLFF. The chain has TRBV28 and TRBJ1-4; D not resolved. Trimming left V 7 bases short and J 0 bases short, with 9 bases between. CDR3 size: 14 residues. CDR1 is MDHEN, CDR2 SYDVKM, per germline.

This chain links TRBV9 with TRBJ1-2; 7 bases fit TRBD1. J was trimmed by 4 bases and V by 3 bases; bases with no gene match: 6. Looked up from germline, CDR1 is SGDLS and CDR2 is YYNGEE. The CDR3 is made up of 14 amino acids. The CDR3 region is CASSEGQELYGYTF. CDR3 coding DNA: TGTGCCAGCAGCGAAGGACAGGAACTCTATGGCTACACCTTC. The full variable domain, completed using reference TRBV9 and TRBJ1-2, is DSGVTQTPKHLITATGQRVTLRCSPRSGDLSVYWYQQSLDQGLQFLIQYYNGEERAKGNILERFSAQQFPDLHSELNLSSLELGDSALYFCASSEGQELYGYTFGSGTRLTVV.

V usage is TRBV18 and J usage is TRBJ2-5; D uncertain. The germline V and J ends were trimmed by 3 bases and 7 bases, with 12 bases remaining between them. Germline lookup yields CDR1 KGHSH and CDR2 LQKENI. CDR3 length: 13 residues. CDR3 sequence reads: CASSPESLGTQYF. CDR3 in DNA: TGTGCCAGCTCACCGGAGTCCTTAGGGACCCAGTACTTC.